What follows is one T cell receptor (beta chain) and its context. Trimming removed 0 bases at V and 0 bases at J, with 3 bases between. The CDR3 totals 15 residues. Germline CDR1 and CDR2: MNHEY and SVGAGI. Method: immunoSEQ multiplex PCR; TCRdb's copy keeps in-frame clones and lacks some. The sample holds approximately 18,000 clones, around 70% seen once. The data were obtained in a study of sequential checkpoint blockade in melanoma. Study-wide context: Patients were randomized 1:1 to nivolumab-then-ipilimumab or ipilimumab-then-nivolumab first-line.

Sample treatment: randomized to nivolumab then ipilimumab (arm A) or the reverse (arm B). No patient had prior DNA-damaging chemotherapy. Live CD3+CD8+ CD19− CD56− cells were sorted from PBMCs. This sequence originates from a human donor with melanoma. The sequenced sample was CD8+ T cells sorted from blood (inferred from file names), obtained from a patient given nivolumab and ipilimumab in sequence. The J gene is TRBJ2-6, the V gene TRBV6-5; unclear D gene. The DNA of the CDR3 is TGTGCCAGCAGTTACTCGAGCTCTGGGGCCAACGTCCTGACTTTC. Its protein product is CASSYSSSGANVLTF.